The present TCR beta chain was sequenced within a study of cytomegalovirus exposure and HLA in healthy donors (dated by TCRdb to 2016 to 2017). About the full investigation: A later analysis indicated that the 90 to 150 validation repertoires were generated on the platform also employed for the 700 or so repertoires of the first cohort. The study aimed to test whether signatures of past pathogen exposure could be identified by cataloging public T cell receptors. Besides the first cohort of 666 subjects, a separate validation cohort made up of 120 different subjects was used. High-throughput TCR immunosequencing, statistical association of individual TCRs with disease status, and machine learning were combined to predict cytomegalovirus infection status. Summary of the overall study and its limitations: The classifier was reported to diagnose cytomegalovirus status with high specificity and sensitivity in both the original and validation cohorts. Across donors, most TCR sequences were observed very rarely, whereas some public TCRs were present in many individuals. The authors suggested that the approach could potentially be generalized to other disease states and immunological phenotypes. A later analysis had no HLA typing for the validation cohort, so co-occurrence there was scored across all 120 repertoires. Three of the identified cytomegalovirus-associated TCR beta chains were confirmed in vitro to be specific for cytomegalovirus antigens. In the study, 150 to 200 TCR beta chains were listed as associated with cytomegalovirus. In a later analysis, TCRs clustered in the first cohort were found to also tend to co-occur in the roughly 110 validation repertoires, with about 93% of cluster scores above 0.

Library method: the immunoSEQ multiplex PCR assay. From the authors' description of their analysis: To diagnose cytomegalovirus status from the catalog of TCR beta chain sequences, a statistical classification framework was built. TCRdb provides this immuneACCESS table in a form limited to in-frame rearrangements. Some clones are lacking; in checked studies, under half of them reflect an unresolved V gene, and why the rest are absent is not known. That table furnishes V, J and clone size, whereas the DNA furnished D and trimming. A total of about 330,000 clones appear in this sample, about nine tenths of them only once. The leading ten clones occupy around 0.8% of the sample. Separate from the roughly 650-subject first cohort, the validation cohort of about 120 subjects was the group to which the donors belonged. The germline V gene encodes CDR1 MNHNS and CDR2 SASEGT. From the cysteine through the phenylalanine, the CDR3 covers 14 amino acids. The read is trimmed to its CDR3 DNA, 42 bases read in frame from base 1.

About this clone itself: This clone's antigen is unknown. At one end, the junction sequence differs from germline, possibly due to a read error.

The sequence links TRBV6-1 to TRBJ1-5, and 7 junctional nucleotides match TRBD1. Sequenced: PBMCs. The sequence was obtained from a woman under 30 in good health and CMV-seronegative. In nucleotide form, the sequence is TGTGCCAGCAGTCGGGACAGTGGGGTTCAGTCCCAGCATTTT. Translation gives CASSRDSGVQSQHF.